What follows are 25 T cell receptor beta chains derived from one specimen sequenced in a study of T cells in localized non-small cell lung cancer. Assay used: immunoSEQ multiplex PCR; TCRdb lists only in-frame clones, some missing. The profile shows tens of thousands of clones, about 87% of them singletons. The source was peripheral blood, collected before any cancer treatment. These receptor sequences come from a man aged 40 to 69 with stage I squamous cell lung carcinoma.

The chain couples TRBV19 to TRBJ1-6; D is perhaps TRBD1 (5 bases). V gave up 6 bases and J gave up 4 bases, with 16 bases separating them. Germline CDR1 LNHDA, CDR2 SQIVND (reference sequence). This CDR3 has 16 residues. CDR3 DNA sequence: TGTGCCAGTAGCATATCTGGGGCCTCTTATAATTCACCCCTCCACTTT. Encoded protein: CASSISGASYNSPLHF.

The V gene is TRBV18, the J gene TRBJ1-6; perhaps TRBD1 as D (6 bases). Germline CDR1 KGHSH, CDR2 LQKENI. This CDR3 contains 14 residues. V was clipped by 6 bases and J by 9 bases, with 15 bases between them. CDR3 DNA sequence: TGTGCCAGCTCTCTACAGGGAAGTGGTTCACCCCTCCACTTT. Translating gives CASSLQGSGSPLHF.

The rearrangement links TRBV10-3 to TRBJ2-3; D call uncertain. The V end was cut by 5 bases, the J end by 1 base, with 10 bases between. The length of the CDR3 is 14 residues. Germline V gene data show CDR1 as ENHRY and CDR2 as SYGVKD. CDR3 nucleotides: TGTGCCATCAGTTTGACACGACGCACAGATACGCAGTATTTT. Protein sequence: CAISLTRRTDTQYF.

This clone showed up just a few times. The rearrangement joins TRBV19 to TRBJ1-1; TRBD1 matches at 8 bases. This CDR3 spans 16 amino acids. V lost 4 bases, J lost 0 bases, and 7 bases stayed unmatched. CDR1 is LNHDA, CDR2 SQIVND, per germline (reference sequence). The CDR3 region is CASSKPWTGMNTEAFF. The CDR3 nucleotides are TGTGCCAGTAGTAAACCTTGGACAGGGATGAACACTGAAGCTTTCTTT.

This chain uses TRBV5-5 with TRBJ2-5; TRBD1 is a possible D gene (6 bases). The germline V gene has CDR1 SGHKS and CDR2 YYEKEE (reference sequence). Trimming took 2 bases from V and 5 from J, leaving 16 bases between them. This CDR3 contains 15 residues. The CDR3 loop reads CASSFSRGLFETQYF. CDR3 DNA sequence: TGTGCCAGCAGCTTCTCCAGGGGTCTTTTTGAGACCCAGTACTTC. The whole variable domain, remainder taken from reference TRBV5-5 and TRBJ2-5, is DAGVTQSPTHLIKTRGQQVTLRCSPISGHKSVSWYQQVLGQGPQFIFQYYEKEERGRGNFPDRFSARQFPNYSSELNVNALLLGDSALYLCASSFSRGLFETQYFGPGTRLLVL.

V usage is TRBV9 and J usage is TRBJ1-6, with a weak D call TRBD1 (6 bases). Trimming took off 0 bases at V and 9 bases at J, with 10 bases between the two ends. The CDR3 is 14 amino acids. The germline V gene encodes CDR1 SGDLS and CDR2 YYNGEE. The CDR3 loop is CASSVEGGRSPLHF. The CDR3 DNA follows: TGTGCCAGCAGCGTAGAGGGGGGGCGTTCACCCCTCCACTTT.

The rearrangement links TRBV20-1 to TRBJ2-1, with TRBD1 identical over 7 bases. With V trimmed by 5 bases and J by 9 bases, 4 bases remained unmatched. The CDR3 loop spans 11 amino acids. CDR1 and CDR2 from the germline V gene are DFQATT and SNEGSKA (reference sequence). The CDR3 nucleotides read TGCAGTGCTGACGACAGGGCTGAGCAGTTCTTC. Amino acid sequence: CSADDRAEQFF.

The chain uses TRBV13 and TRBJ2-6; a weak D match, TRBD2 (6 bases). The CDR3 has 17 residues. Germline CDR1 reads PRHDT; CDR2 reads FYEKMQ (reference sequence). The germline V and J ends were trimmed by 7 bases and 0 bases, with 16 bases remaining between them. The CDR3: CASKVWGESSGANVLTF. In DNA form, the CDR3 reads TGTGCCAGCAAGGTCTGGGGGGAAAGCTCTGGGGCCAACGTCCTGACTTTC.

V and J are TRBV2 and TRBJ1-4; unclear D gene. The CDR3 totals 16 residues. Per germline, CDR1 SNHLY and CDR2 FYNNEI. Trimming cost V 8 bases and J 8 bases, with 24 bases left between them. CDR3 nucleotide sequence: TGTGCCAGCTCGCGCAGGTTTATCACCACCGCCGAAAAACTGTTTTTT. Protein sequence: CASSRRFITTAEKLFF.

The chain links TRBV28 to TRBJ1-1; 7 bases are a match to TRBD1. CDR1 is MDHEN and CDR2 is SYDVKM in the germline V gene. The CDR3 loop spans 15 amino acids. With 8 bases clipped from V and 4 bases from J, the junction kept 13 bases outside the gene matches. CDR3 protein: CASPPQGFGSTEAFF. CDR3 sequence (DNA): TGTGCCAGCCCCCCACAGGGGTTTGGGAGCACTGAAGCTTTCTTT.

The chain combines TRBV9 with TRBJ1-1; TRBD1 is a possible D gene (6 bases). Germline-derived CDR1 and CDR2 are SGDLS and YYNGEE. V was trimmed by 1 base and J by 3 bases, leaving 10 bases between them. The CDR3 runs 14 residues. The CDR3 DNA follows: TGTGCCAGCAGCGTAACGGGGGGCGACACTGAAGCTTTCTTT. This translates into CASSVTGGDTEAFF.

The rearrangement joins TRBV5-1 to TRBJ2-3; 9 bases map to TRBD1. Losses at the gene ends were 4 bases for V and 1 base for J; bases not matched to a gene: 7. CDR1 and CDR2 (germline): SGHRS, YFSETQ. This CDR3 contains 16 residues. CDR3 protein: CASSRRGQGGTDTQYF. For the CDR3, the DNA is TGCGCCAGCAGCCGAAGGGGACAGGGTGGCACAGATACGCAGTATTTT.

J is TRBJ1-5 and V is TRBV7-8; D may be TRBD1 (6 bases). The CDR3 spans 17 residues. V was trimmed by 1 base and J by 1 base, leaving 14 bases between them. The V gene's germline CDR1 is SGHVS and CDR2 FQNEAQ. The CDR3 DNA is TGTGCCAGCAGCTTAGGAGGAGGGGGAGGGAGCAATCAGCCCCAGCATTTT. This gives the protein CASSLGGGGGSNQPQHF.

CDR3 amino acids: CASSLGRADSPLHF. The CDR3, as DNA: TGTGCCAGCAGTTTAGGCAGGGCTGATTCACCCCTCCACTTT. The V call is TRBV27, the J call TRBJ1-6; D possibly corresponds to TRBD1 (5 bases). V was pared by 2 bases and J by 8 bases, with 10 bases between. Germline lookup yields CDR1 MNHEY and CDR2 SMNVEV (reference sequence). There are 14 residues in the CDR3.

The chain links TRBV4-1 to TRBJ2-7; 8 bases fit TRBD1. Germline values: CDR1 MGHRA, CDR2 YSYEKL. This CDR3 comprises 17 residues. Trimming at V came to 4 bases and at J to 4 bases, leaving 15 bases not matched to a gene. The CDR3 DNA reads TGCGCCAGCAGCCCAAGGACAGGGCCCACTCGAGAATACGAGCAGTACTTC. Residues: CASSPRTGPTREYEQYF.

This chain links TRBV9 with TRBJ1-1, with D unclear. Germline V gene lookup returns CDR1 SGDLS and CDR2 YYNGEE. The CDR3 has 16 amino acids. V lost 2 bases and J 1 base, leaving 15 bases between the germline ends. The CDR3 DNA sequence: TGTGCCAGCAGCGTTTTCTCACAGTCTCCGAACACTGAAGCTTTCTTT. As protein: CASSVFSQSPNTEAFF.

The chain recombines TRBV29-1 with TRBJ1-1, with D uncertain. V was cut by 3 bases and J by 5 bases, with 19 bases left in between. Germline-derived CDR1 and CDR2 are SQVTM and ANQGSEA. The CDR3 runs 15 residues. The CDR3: CSVDPAAESGTEAFF. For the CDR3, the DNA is TGCAGCGTTGATCCGGCTGCGGAAAGTGGGACTGAAGCTTTCTTT.

The CDR3 sequence: CASRGPRGSGYTF. CDR3 bases: TGTGCCAGCAGGGGGCCGCGGGGGTCTGGCTACACCTTC. The chain employs TRBV2 and TRBJ1-2, with D tentatively TRBD1 (5 bases). The CDR3 runs to 13 residues. Trimming removed 6 bases at V and 7 bases at J, with 15 bases between. The germline CDR1 and CDR2 sequences are SNHLY and FYNNEI.

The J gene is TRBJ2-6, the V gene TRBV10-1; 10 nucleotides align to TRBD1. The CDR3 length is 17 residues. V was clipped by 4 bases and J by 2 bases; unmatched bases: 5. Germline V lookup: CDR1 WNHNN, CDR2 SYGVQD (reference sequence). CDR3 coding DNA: TGCGCCAGCAGTGGGGACAGGGGAGGACCTGGGGCCAACGTCCTGACTTTC. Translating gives CASSGDRGGPGANVLTF.

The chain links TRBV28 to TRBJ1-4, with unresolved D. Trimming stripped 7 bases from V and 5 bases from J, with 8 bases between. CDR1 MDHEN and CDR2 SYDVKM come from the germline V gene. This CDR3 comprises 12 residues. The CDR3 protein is CASKLRNEKLFF. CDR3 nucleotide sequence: TGTGCCAGCAAGCTGAGGAATGAAAAACTGTTTTTT. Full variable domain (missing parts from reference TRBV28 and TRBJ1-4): DVKVTQSSRYLVKRTGEKVFLECVQDMDHENMFWYRQDPGLGLRLIYFSYDVKMKEKGDIPEGYSVSREKKERFSLILESASTNQTSMYLCASKLRNEKLFFGSGTQLSVL.

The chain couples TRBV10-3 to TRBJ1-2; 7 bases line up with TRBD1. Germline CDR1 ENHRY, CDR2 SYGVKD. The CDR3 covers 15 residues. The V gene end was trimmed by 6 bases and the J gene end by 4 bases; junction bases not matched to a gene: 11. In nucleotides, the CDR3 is TGTGCCATCAGGTATTCGGTAGGGGACAGCTATGGCTACACCTTC. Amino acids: CAIRYSVGDSYGYTF.

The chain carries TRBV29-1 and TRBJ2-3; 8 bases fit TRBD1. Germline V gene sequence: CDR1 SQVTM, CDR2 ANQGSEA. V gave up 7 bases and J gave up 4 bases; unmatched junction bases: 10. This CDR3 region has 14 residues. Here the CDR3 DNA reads TGCAGCGCCACAGGGGGGAAAGGTGCAGATACGCAGTATTTT. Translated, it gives CSATGGKGADTQYF.

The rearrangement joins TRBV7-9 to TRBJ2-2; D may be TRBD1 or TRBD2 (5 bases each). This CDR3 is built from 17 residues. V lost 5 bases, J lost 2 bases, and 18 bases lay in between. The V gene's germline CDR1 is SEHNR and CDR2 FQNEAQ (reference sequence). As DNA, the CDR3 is TGTGCCAGCAGCCCGACGACCGGGGCCATAAACACCGGGGAGCTGTTTTTT. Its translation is CASSPTTGAINTGELFF.

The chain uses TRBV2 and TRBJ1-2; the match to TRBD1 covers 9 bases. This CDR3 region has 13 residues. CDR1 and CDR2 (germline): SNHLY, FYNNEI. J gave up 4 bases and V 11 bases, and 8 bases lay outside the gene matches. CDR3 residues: CAHRGRAGYGYTF. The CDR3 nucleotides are TGTGCCCACAGGGGGCGGGCTGGCTATGGCTACACCTTC.

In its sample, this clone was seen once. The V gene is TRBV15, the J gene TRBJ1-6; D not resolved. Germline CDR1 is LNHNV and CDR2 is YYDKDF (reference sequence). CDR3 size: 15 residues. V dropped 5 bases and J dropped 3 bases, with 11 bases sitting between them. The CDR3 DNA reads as TGTGCCACCAGCGTCGGACGGTACTATAATTCACCCCTCCACTTT. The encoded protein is CATSVGRYYNSPLHF.